This T cell receptor beta chain emerged from a study of radiotherapy plus CTLA-4 blockade in lung cancer. Patients with chemo-refractory metastatic non-small-cell lung cancer received focal radiation plus CTLA-4 blockade with ipilimumab. The assay was immunoSEQ multiplex PCR, and TCRdb's table has in-frame clones only and misses some. The sample yields about 62,000 clones, roughly 77% seen once. A few counts support this clone. The J segment lost 8 bases and the V segment lost 4 bases, leaving 3 bases of the junction unmatched. The CDR3 has 13 amino acids. Germline CDR1 is MNHNY and CDR2 is SVGAGI (reference sequence).

Material: peripheral blood, obtained from a patient treated with radiotherapy plus ipilimumab. The receptor was isolated from a human donor with non-small cell lung cancer who had a complete response to radiotherapy plus ipilimumab. The genes are TRBV6-6 and TRBJ2-1; 9 positions match TRBD2. The CDR3 nucleotides read TGTGCCAGCAGTTCCAGCGGGAGGTATGAGCAGTTCTTC. It encodes CASSSSGRYEQFF.